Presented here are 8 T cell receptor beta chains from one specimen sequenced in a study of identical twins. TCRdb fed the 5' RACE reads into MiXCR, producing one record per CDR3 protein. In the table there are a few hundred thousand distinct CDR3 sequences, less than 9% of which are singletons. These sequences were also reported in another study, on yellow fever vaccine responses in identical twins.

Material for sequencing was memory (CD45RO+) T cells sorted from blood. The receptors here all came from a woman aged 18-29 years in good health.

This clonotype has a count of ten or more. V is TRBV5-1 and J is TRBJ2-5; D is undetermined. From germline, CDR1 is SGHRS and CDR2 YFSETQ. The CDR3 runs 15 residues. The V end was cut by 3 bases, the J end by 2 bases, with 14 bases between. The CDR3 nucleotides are TGCGCCAGCAGCTCTGAACACCGTCAACAAGAGACCCAGTACTTC. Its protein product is CASSSEHRQQETQYF.

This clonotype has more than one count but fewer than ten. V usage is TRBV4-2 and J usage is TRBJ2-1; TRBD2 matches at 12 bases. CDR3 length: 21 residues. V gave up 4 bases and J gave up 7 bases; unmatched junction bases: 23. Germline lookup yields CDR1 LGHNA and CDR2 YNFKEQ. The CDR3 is CASSPIPRTSGIESMRNEQFF. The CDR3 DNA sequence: TGTGCCAGCAGCCCCATCCCCAGGACTAGCGGGATTGAGAGTATGAGGAATGAGCAGTTCTTC.

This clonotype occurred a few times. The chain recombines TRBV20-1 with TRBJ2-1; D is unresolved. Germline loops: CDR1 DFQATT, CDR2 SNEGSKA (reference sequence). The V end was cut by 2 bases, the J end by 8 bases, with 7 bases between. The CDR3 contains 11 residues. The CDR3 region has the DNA TGCAGTGCTAGACCGGTTTATGAGCAGTTCTTC. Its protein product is CSARPVYEQFF.

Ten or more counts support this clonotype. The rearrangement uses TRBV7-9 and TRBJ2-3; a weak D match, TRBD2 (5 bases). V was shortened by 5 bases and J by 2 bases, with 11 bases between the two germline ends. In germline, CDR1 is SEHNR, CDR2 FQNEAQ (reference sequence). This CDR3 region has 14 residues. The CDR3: CASSPDGVTDTQYF. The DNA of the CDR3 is TGTGCCAGCAGCCCAGACGGGGTCACAGATACGCAGTATTTT.

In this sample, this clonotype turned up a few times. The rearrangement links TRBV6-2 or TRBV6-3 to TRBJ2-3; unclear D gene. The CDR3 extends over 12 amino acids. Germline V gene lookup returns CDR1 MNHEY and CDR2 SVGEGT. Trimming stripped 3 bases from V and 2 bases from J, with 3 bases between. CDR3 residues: CASSYYTDTQYF. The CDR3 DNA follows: TGTGCCAGCAGTTATTACACAGATACGCAGTATTTT.

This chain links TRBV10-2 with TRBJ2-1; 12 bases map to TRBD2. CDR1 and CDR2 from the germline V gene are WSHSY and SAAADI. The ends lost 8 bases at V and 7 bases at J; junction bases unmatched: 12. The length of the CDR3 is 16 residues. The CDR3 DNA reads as TGCGCCAGCGTGCCTAGCGGGGGGGCTGACGTGAATGAGCAGTTCTTC. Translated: CASVPSGGADVNEQFF.

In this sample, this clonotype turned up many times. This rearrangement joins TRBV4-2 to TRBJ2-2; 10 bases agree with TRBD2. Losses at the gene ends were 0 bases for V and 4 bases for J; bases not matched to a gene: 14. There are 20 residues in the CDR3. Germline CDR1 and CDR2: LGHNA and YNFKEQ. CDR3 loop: CASSQEVSGRAWGTTGELFF. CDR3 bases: TGTGCCAGCAGCCAAGAAGTCAGCGGGAGGGCTTGGGGAACCACCGGGGAGCTGTTTTTT.

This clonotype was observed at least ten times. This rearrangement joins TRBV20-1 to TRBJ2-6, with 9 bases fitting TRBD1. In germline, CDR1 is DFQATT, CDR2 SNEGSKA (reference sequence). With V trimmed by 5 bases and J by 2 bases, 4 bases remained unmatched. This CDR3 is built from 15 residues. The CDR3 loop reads CSAPRTGAGANVLTF. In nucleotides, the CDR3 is TGCAGTGCTCCACGGACAGGGGCTGGGGCCAACGTCCTGACTTTC.